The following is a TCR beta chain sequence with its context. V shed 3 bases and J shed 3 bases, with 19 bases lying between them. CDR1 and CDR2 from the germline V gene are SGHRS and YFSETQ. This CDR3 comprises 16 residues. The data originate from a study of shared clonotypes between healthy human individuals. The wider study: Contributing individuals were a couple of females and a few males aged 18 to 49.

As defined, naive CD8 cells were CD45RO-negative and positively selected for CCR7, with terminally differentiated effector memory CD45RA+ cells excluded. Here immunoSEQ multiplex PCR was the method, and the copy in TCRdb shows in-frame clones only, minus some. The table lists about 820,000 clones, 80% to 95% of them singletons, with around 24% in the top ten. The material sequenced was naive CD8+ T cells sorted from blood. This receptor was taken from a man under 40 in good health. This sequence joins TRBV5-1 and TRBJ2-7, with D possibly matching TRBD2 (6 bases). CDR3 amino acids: CASSYLDGGIVYEQYF. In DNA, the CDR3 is TGCGCCAGCAGCTACCTCGACGGCGGGATCGTCTACGAGCAGTACTTC.